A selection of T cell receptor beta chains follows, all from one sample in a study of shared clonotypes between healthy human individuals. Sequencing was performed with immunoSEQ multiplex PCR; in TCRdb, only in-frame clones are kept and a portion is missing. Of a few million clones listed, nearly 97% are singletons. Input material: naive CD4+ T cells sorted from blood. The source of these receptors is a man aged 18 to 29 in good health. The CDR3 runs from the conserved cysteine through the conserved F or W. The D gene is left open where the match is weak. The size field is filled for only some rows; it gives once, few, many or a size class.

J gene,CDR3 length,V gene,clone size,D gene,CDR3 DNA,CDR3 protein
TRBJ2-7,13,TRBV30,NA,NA,TGTGCCTGGAGTAGCGACAATTCCTACGAGCAGTACTTC,CAWSSDNSYEQYF
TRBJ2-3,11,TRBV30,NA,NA,TGTGCCGGAGGCAACACAGATACGCAGTATTTT,CAGGNTDTQYF
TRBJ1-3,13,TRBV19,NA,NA,TGTGCCAGTAACCCGACGGCGGGAAACACCATATATTTT,CASNPTAGNTIYF
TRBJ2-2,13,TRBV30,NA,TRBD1,TGTGCCTGGACGGGACAGCTCACCGGGGAGCTGTTTTTT,CAWTGQLTGELFF
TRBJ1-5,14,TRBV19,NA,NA,TGTGCCAGTAGTATGACCAATAGCAATCAGCCCCAGCATTTT,CASSMTNSNQPQHF
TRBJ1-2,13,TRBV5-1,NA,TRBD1,TGCGCCAGCAGCCCGGGGACAGGTTACGGCTACACCTTC,CASSPGTGYGYTF
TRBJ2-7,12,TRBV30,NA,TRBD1,TGTGCCTGGCGGACAGGGCCCTACGAGCAGTACTTC,CAWRTGPYEQYF
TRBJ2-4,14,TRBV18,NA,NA,TGTGCCAGCTCACCACCGACAGCGGGAAACATTCAGTACTTC,CASSPPTAGNIQYF
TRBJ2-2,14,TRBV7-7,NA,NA,TGTGCTAGCAGCTTGGCCCCCGCAGCCGGGGAGCTGTTTTTT,CASSLAPAAGELFF
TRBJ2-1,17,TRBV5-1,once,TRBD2,TGCGCCAGCAGCCCGGAGAAAGCGGGAGGCCCCTACAATGAGCAGTTCTTC,CASSPEKAGGPYNEQFF
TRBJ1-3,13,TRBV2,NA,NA,TGTGCCTTTGGGGAGTACTCTGGAAACACCATATATTTT,CAFGEYSGNTIYF
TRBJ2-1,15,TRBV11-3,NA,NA,TGTGCCAGCAGCCCTGACTATAGCTCCTACAATGAGCAGTTCTTC,CASSPDYSSYNEQFF
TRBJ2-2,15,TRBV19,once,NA,TGTGCCAGTAGTATTTGGGCTGCGGCTACCGGGGAGCTGTTTTTT,CASSIWAAATGELFF
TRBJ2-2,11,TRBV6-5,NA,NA,TGTGCCAGCAGTTCCGGCGGGGAGCTGTTTTTT,CASSSGGELFF
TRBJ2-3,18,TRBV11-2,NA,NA,TGTGCCAGCAGCTTAGTAGATGGGAAAGGGACACGGGGAAATACGCAGTATTTT,CASSLVDGKGTRGNTQYF
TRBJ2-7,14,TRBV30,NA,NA,TGTGCCTGGACCGCGAAAAGGGGAACCTACGAGCAGTACTTC,CAWTAKRGTYEQYF
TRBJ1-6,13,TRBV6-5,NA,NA,TGTGCCAGCAGTACCTACGAGACTCAACCCCTCCACTTT,CASSTYETQPLHF
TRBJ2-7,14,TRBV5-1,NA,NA,TGCGCCAGCAGCCAGACAGGAACCTCCTACGAGCAGTACTTC,CASSQTGTSYEQYF
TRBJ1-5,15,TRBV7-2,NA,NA,TGTGCCAGCAGCTTAAACGTCATGCCAGGGCAGCCCCAGCATTTT,CASSLNVMPGQPQHF
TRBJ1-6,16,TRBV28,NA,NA,TGTGCCAGCAAAACCCGCCCGGGGAGGTTCATTTCACCCCTCCACTTT,CASKTRPGRFISPLHF
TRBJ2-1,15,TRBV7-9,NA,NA,TGTGCCAGCAGCCGGTGGGACCCTGGGGGCAATGAGCAGTTCTTC,CASSRWDPGGNEQFF
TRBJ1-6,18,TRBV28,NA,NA,TGTGCCAGCAGTCCTCCCCGCAGGGCCCACTCCTATAATTCACCCCTCCACTTT,CASSPPRRAHSYNSPLHF
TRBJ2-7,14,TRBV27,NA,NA,TGTGCCAGCAAAGACTACCGCGGCTCCTACGAGCAGTACTTC,CASKDYRGSYEQYF
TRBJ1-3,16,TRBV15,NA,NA,TGTGCCACCAGCAGAGATACCAGGCTCTCTGGAAACACCATATATTTT,CATSRDTRLSGNTIYF
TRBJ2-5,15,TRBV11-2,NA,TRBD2,TGTGCCAGCAGCTCAGGGACTAGCGGGAGTCAGTCCCAGTACTTC,CASSSGTSGSQSQYF
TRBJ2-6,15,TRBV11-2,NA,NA,TGTGCCAGCAGCTTACAGGGCTCTGGGGCCAACGTCCTGACTTTC,CASSLQGSGANVLTF
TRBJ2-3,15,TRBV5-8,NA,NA,TGTGCCAGCAGTTGGGGGTACTCTAGCACAGATACGCAGTATTTT,CASSWGYSSTDTQYF
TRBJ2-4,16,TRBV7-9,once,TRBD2,TGTGCCAGCAGCCCGGGACTACTACTAGCCAAAAACATTCAGTACTTC,CASSPGLLLAKNIQYF
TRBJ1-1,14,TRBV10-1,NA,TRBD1,TGCGCCAGCAGTGAACGGACAGGGCACACTGAAGCTTTCTTT,CASSERTGHTEAFF
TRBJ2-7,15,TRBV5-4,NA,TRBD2,TGTGCCAGCAGCGCCGAAGGGACTAGCCTTCGGGAGCAGTACTTC,CASSAEGTSLREQYF
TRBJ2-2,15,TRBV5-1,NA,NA,TGCGCCAGCACCGGGACACCGATGGGTACCGGGGAGCTGTTTTTT,CASTGTPMGTGELFF
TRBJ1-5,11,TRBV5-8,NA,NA,TGTGCCAGCAGCCGGGGTCAGCCCCAGCATTTT,CASSRGQPQHF
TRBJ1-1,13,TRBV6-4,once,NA,TGTGCCAGCAGTTCCACAGCAAACACTGAAGCTTTCTTT,CASSSTANTEAFF
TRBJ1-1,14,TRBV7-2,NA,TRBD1,TGTGCCAGCAGCCCTAGGGGGACAGTTTCAGAAGCTTTCTTT,CASSPRGTVSEAFF
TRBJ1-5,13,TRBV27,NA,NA,TGTGCCAGCTGCTCGGCGGGCAATCAGCCCCAGCATTTT,CASCSAGNQPQHF
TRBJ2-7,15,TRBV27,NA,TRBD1,TGTGCCAGCAGGGCCGGAGGGACAGGGGGGTACGAGCAGTACTTC,CASRAGGTGGYEQYF
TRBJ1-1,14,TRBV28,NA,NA,TGTGCCAGCAGCCCGCATGGGTTGAACACTGAAGCTTTCTTT,CASSPHGLNTEAFF
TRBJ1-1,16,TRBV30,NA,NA,TGTGCCTGGACACGCACTGCTCAAAGCCGAAAGACTGAAGCTTTCTTT,CAWTRTAQSRKTEAFF
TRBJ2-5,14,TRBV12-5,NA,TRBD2,TGTGCTAGTGGTTTGTTGGCGGGAGATGAGACCCAGTACTTC,CASGLLAGDETQYF